These 9 T cell receptor beta chains were all obtained from the same sample, sequenced in a study of radiotherapy plus CTLA-4 blockade in lung cancer. This table comes from immunoSEQ multiplex PCR, and its TCRdb copy is limited to in-frame clones, with some not included. This table has fewer than 150,000 clones, about four fifths appearing once. Sequencing used peripheral blood, obtained from a patient treated with radiotherapy plus ipilimumab. These receptors were obtained from a human donor with non-small cell lung cancer who had a partial response to radiotherapy plus ipilimumab.

The CDR3 loop reads CASSTGQANEKLFF. CDR3 sequence (DNA): TGTGCCAGCAGCACCGGACAGGCTAATGAAAAACTGTTTTTT. The chain combines TRBV4-2 with TRBJ1-4, with 7 bases aligning to TRBD1. Per the germline V gene, CDR1 is LGHNA and CDR2 is YNFKEQ. There are 14 residues in the CDR3. After removal of 5 bases from V and 3 bases from J, the junction contained 3 bases not matched to a gene.

The genes are TRBV15 and TRBJ2-4; tentatively, D is TRBD2 (6 bases). This CDR3 is 15 amino acids long. CDR1 and CDR2 from the germline V gene are LNHNV and YYDKDF (reference sequence). Trimming shortened V by 0 bases and J by 6 bases, and 12 bases separated the two germline ends. Written as DNA, the CDR3 is TGTGCCACCAGCAGAGATGGGCGGGGCGTAAACATTCAGTACTTC. It yields the protein CATSRDGRGVNIQYF.

The V and J genes are TRBV4-2 and TRBJ2-5; TRBD2 might be the D (5 bases). Between the trimmed V and J ends, which lost 1 base and 4 bases, there was a span of 13 bases. The CDR3 covers 15 residues. Germline lookup yields CDR1 LGHNA and CDR2 YNFKEQ. For the CDR3, the DNA is TGTGCCAGCAGCCAAGGCCCCGGAGGTGGAGAGACCCAGTACTTC. This gives the protein CASSQGPGGGETQYF.

This rearrangement joins TRBV27 to TRBJ1-2; D gene unclear. V was cut by 2 bases and J by 4 bases, with 11 bases left in between. Germline CDR1 reads MNHEY; CDR2 reads SMNVEV (reference sequence). The CDR3 totals 14 residues. This CDR3 is CASSLMEGFYGYTF. In nucleotides, the CDR3 is TGTGCCAGCAGTTTAATGGAGGGTTTCTATGGCTACACCTTC.

The gene calls are TRBV19 and TRBJ2-3; possible D gene TRBD1, 6 bases. This CDR3 has 15 amino acids. Trimming shortened V by 6 bases and J by 6 bases, and 19 bases separated the two germline ends. CDR1 is LNHDA, CDR2 SQIVND, per germline (reference sequence). CDR3 in DNA: TGTGCCAGTAGCCCGACTGGGACAACATCGGATACGCAGTATTTT. Amino acids: CASSPTGTTSDTQYF. The full variable domain, rest sourced from reference TRBV19 and TRBJ2-3, is DGGITQSPKYLFRKEGQNVTLSCEQNLNHDAMYWYRQDPGQGLRLIYYSQIVNDFQKGDIAEGYSVSREKKESFPLTVTSAQKNPTAFYLCASSPTGTTSDTQYFGPGTRLTVL.

V and J are TRBV5-4 and TRBJ2-3; 11 nucleotides match TRBD2. Germline CDR1 is SGHNT and CDR2 is YYREEE (reference sequence). The V gene end was trimmed by 4 bases and the J gene end by 9 bases; junction bases not matched to a gene: 10. This CDR3 has 15 amino acids. CDR3 DNA: TGTGCCAGCAGCCAGACTAGCGGGGCTTCAATCACGCAGTATTTT. As protein: CASSQTSGASITQYF.

The rearrangement uses TRBV4-2 and TRBJ2-5, with 8 nucleotides matching TRBD2. CDR3 length: 16 amino acids. Per the germline V gene, CDR1 is LGHNA and CDR2 is YNFKEQ. V shed 1 base and J 5 bases; nucleotides not matched to a gene: 9. This CDR3 reads CASSQGFGRGLETQYF. The CDR3 nucleotides are TGTGCCAGCAGCCAAGGCTTCGGGAGGGGGTTGGAGACCCAGTACTTC.

The rearrangement uses TRBV7-2 and TRBJ2-7, with D maybe TRBD2 (5 bases). CDR3 length equals 16 residues. V lost 8 bases, J lost 0 bases, and 20 bases lay in between. CDR1 SGHTA and CDR2 FQGNSA come from the germline V gene. In nucleotides, the CDR3 is TGTGCCAGCGGAACTAGATCAAGAGGGAGCTCCTACGAGCAGTACTTC. It translates to CASGTRSRGSSYEQYF.

The chain combines TRBV7-2 with TRBJ2-1, with 11 bases fitting TRBD1. This CDR3 region has 16 residues. Germline CDR1 SGHTA, CDR2 FQGNSA. Trimming at V came to 5 bases and at J to 6 bases, leaving 9 bases not matched to a gene. The CDR3: CASSNPPGQGVNEQFF. The CDR3 DNA reads TGTGCCAGCAGCAATCCACCGGGACAGGGGGTCAATGAGCAGTTCTTC.